What follows describes a single T cell receptor beta chain. The antigen it binds to is not known. Nothing much larger sits one base from this clone, and base qualities are not available. TCRbeta CDR3 regions were amplified from genomic DNA using the immunoSEQ Assay, a bias-controlled multiplex PCR. In the authors' own workflow: The number of nucleated cells in each sample was estimated from the amplification of reference gene primers within the assay. To quantify the absolute abundance of each unique TCRbeta CDR3 rearrangement, sequence reads were collapsed and filtered. Productive Simpson clonality was computed per sample as the square root of Simpson's diversity index over productive rearrangements. TCRdb took over this immuneACCESS table, retaining in-frame rearrangements with V and J assigned. Such tables are incomplete; in checked studies, under half of the missing clones stem from an unresolved V gene, and the remainder is unexplained. Clone size and the V and J calls come from that table; the DNA yielded D and trimming. A total of roughly 170,000 clones appear in this sample, about 87% of them only once. 20% to 30% of the sample lies in the top ten.

Whole blood was collected in K2EDTA tubes by collaborating institutions according to the institutions' own protocols. For TCRbeta analysis, collaborators shipped samples in one of three forms: frozen whole blood, isolated PBMCs, or DNA extracted from either of those sample types. For CDR1 and CDR2, the germline V gene lists SGHRS and YFSETQ. Measured from the cysteine to the valine, the CDR3 is 20 residues long. CDR3 DNA is the only sequence kept; it has 60 bases, read in frame from the first base. Here V drops 4 bases and J drops 3 bases, and the junction holds 20 bases not matched to any gene. The sample belongs to a study of blood T cell repertoires in COVID-19 (dated by TCRdb to 2020 to 2022). As for the study more broadly: The collaborator samples originated in the United States, Italy and Spain and spanned the acute and convalescent phases of COVID-19. HLA class I and class II types, where available, came from metadata supplied by the sample provider rather than from assay-based typing. The repertoires were released in a freely available public database meant as a resource for research on the immune response to SARS-CoV-2. The prospective study material was composed of cDNA or gDNA derived from T cells, B-cell-depleted T cells, or PBMCs. Samples were obtained from the ongoing ImmuneRACE study (first 160 participants) and from about 1,300 subjects provided by 6 global collaborators. Subjects who had been exposed to COVID-19, were actively infected with it, or had recovered from it provided the deeply sampled blood TCRbeta repertoires that made up the dataset. Nearly every sample came with metadata listing a de-identified subject ID, COVID-19 status, age in years and sex. The paper's findings and limits, for the study overall: The quantity of clinical and demographic metadata differed by source and by participant and was supplied without curation.

The sequencing sample was made of peripheral blood. The chain uses TRBV5-1 and TRBJ2-7, and TRBD2 aligns with 12 junction nucleotides. The sequence came from a man aged 55 to 70 with acute or convalescent COVID-19. CDR3 protein: CASSPLQGLAGMGFHYEQYV. The nucleotide sequence reads TGCGCCAGCAGCCCGCTTCAAGGACTAGCGGGGATGGGATTTCACTACGAGCAGTACGTC.